This record covers a single T cell receptor beta chain. Germline CDR1 SGHTA, CDR2 FQGNSA. This CDR3 region has 17 residues. The V and J ends lost 3 bases and 2 bases respectively, with 17 bases between them. Study processing details: Estimated nucleated cell counts came from reference gene primer amplification. Profiled with immunoSEQ multiplex PCR; TCRdb holds only in-frame clones, not every one. V and J calls plus clone size are reproduced from that table; the DNA served to infer D and trimming. The table shows under 200,000 clones, with roughly nine tenths occurring only once. This record belongs to a study of blood T cell repertoires in COVID-19. Study overall: The United States, Italy and Spain provided the acute and convalescent COVID-19 samples. PBMCs, B-cell-depleted T cells, or T cells provided the cDNA or gDNA that made up the material.

What was sequenced was peripheral blood. The source is a woman aged 65 to 85 with acute or convalescent COVID-19. The chain joins TRBV7-2 to TRBJ1-3, with a weak D call TRBD1 (6 bases). The CDR3 DNA reads as TGTGCCAGCAGCTTGGCGCCCGGGGGGCAGACTGGAAACACCATATATTTT. This encodes CASSLAPGGQTGNTIYF.